This T cell receptor beta chain was captured in a study of OX40 agonist ivuxolimab in advanced cancers. The protocol was immunoSEQ multiplex PCR, while the TCRdb copy is restricted to in-frame clones and leaves out a portion. This sample has about 67,000 clones; more than 85% occur once, and the top ten carry roughly 13%. The CDR3 is 13 amino acids. In germline, CDR1 is MNHEY, CDR2 SMNVEV (reference sequence). After removal of 5 bases from V and 4 bases from J, the junction contained 4 bases not matched to a gene. The material sequenced was CD4+ or CD8+ T cells sorted from blood, taken in a trial of the OX40 agonist ivuxolimab. This receptor was identified in an adult with an advanced solid tumor such as melanoma, head and neck, liver or kidney cancer. This rearrangement joins TRBV27 to TRBJ2-5; TRBD1 matches at 7 bases. The CDR3 DNA is TGTGCCAGCAGTGACAGGGTTGGAGAGACCCAGTACTTC. Protein sequence: CASSDRVGETQYF.